Each of the 13 T cell receptor beta chains below was sequenced from the same sample in a study of T cells after posttransplantation cyclophosphamide. Treatment was busulfan-fludarabine conditioning, a marrow graft, and cyclophosphamide on days +3 and +4. Profiling relied on immunoSEQ multiplex PCR, and the TCRdb table lists in-frame clones only, not all of them. The table lists about 1,800 clones, no singletons, with 14% in the top ten. Specimen: PBMCs, collected 32 days after allogeneic stem cell transplant with posttransplant cyclophosphamide. Receptor source: a female patient in her thirties or forties who received an allogeneic stem cell transplant from a related donor, was CMV-positive, and had no GVHD. Some T cells could come from the graft donor.

Judged by abundance, this clone is medium-sized (0.01 to 0.1%). This chain joins TRBV6-5 and TRBJ2-1, with 10 nucleotides matching TRBD2. The germline CDR1 and CDR2 sequences are MNHEY and SVGAGI. The CDR3 length is 15 residues. The V gene end was trimmed by 6 bases and the J gene end by 7 bases; junction bases not matched to a gene: 9. This CDR3 reads CASRTSAGGHNEQFF. The CDR3 DNA reads TGTGCCAGCAGGACTTCAGCGGGGGGGCATAATGAGCAGTTCTTC.

This clone is labeled large. The gene calls are TRBV25-1 and TRBJ1-1; possible D gene TRBD1, 5 bases. Germline V lookup: CDR1 MGHDK, CDR2 SYGVNS. V gave up 5 bases and J gave up 0 bases, with 10 bases separating them. The CDR3 has 14 amino acids. The DNA for the CDR3 is TGTGCCAGCAGTTCCCAGGGATTGAACACTGAAGCTTTCTTT. Amino acids: CASSSQGLNTEAFF.

This clone was recorded at least ten times. V usage is TRBV28 and J usage is TRBJ2-2; 8 nucleotides match TRBD1. Germline V gene sequence: CDR1 MDHEN, CDR2 SYDVKM. The CDR3 is 17 amino acids. V gave up 2 bases and J gave up 5 bases; unmatched junction bases: 10. The CDR3 nucleotides read TGTGCCAGCAGTTTAGGGCGGCAGGGGGCTCGGACCGGGGAGCTGTTTTTT. It codes for CASSLGRQGARTGELFF.

By share, this clone counts as medium-sized (0.01 to 0.1%). The CDR3 region is CASSGRGTTTGELFF. In DNA, the CDR3 is TGTGCCAGCAGCGGCAGGGGGACAACCACCGGGGAGCTGTTTTTT. This rearrangement joins TRBV9 to TRBJ2-2, with 7 bases lining up with TRBD1. This CDR3 has 15 residues. V was clipped by 3 bases and J by 4 bases; unmatched bases: 6. From germline, CDR1 is SGDLS and CDR2 YYNGEE.

This clone was counted many times. The V and J genes are TRBV15 and TRBJ1-2; maybe TRBD1 (6 bases). The V gene's germline CDR1 is LNHNV and CDR2 YYDKDF (reference sequence). This CDR3 contains 16 residues. The V end was cut by 1 base, the J end by 6 bases, with 18 bases between. CDR3 amino acids: CATSRGQEGVRNGYTF. CDR3 nucleotides: TGTGCCACCAGCAGAGGACAGGAGGGGGTTCGAAATGGCTACACCTTC.

Judged by abundance, this clone is medium-sized. The chain recombines TRBV7-8 with TRBJ2-1, with D unclear. V was cut by 3 bases and J by 6 bases, with 15 bases left in between. Germline V gene sequence: CDR1 SGHVS, CDR2 FQNEAQ. The CDR3 is made up of 15 amino acids. The CDR3, as DNA: TGTGCCAGCAGCTTGGCGGCCTTAGGTTCCAATGAGCAGTTCTTC. Encoded protein: CASSLAALGSNEQFF.

This clone was recorded at least ten times. The gene calls are TRBV20-1 and TRBJ2-7; 9 bases are shared with TRBD1. The CDR3 is 11 amino acids. Looked up from germline, CDR1 is DFQATT and CDR2 is SNEGSKA (reference sequence). The ends lost 7 bases at V and 3 bases at J; junction bases unmatched: 1. The CDR3: CSGTGVYEQYF. The CDR3 nucleotides read TGCAGTGGGACAGGGGTCTACGAGCAGTACTTC.

By sample fraction, this clone is medium-sized. The chain has TRBV28 and TRBJ1-6; weak D call: TRBD1 (5 bases). Germline CDR1 and CDR2: MDHEN and SYDVKM. The CDR3 covers 14 residues. V lost 3 bases, J lost 10 bases, and 13 bases lay in between. CDR3 nucleotides: TGTGCCAGCAGTTTCGTCGGGGGTCGATCACCCCTCCACTTT. As protein: CASSFVGGRSPLHF.

This clone showed up many times. This chain connects TRBV11-2 to TRBJ2-3; 14 bases map to TRBD2. Unmatched junction bases numbered 8, after V lost 6 bases and J lost 6 bases. CDR3 length: 16 residues. Germline V lookup: CDR1 SGHAT, CDR2 FQNNGV. CDR3 sequence: CASRRGLAGAEDTQYF. In DNA, the CDR3 is TGTGCCAGCAGGCGGGGACTAGCGGGGGCGGAGGATACGCAGTATTTT.

This clone was counted at least ten times. The CDR3 protein is CASSYRGFAYGYTF. In DNA, the CDR3 is TGTGCCAGCAGTTACAGGGGGTTCGCCTATGGCTACACCTTC. This chain connects TRBV6-5 to TRBJ1-2; maybe TRBD1 (6 bases). With 2 bases removed from V and 4 bases from J, the gap between germline ends came to 11 bases. This CDR3 is 14 amino acids long. CDR1 and CDR2 from the germline V gene are MNHEY and SVGAGI.

Sample share makes this clone medium-sized. The chain couples TRBV18 to TRBJ2-5; TRBD1 matches at 7 bases. The CDR3 loop spans 14 amino acids. Germline CDR1 and CDR2: KGHSH and LQKENI. Trimming removed 1 base from V and 3 bases from J; junction bases left unmatched: 2. CDR3 loop: CASSPQGGEETQYF. CDR3 in DNA: TGTGCCAGCTCACCACAAGGGGGCGAAGAGACCCAGTACTTC.

At least ten counts were recorded for this clone. The J gene is TRBJ2-7, the V gene TRBV27, with 16 bases aligning to TRBD2. From germline, CDR1 is MNHEY and CDR2 SMNVEV (reference sequence). The length of the CDR3 is 16 residues. Trimming removed 0 bases from V and 7 bases from J; junction bases left unmatched: 3. The CDR3 spells CASSLSGLAGGREQYF. The CDR3 nucleotides read TGTGCCAGCAGTTTATCGGGACTAGCGGGAGGGAGGGAGCAGTACTTC.

This clone was picked up many times. This chain links TRBV7-8 with TRBJ2-3, with 12 bases lining up with TRBD1. Germline-derived CDR1 and CDR2 are SGHVS and FQNEAQ. There are 18 residues in the CDR3. V gave up 1 base and J gave up 2 bases; unmatched junction bases: 7. The CDR3 DNA follows: TGTGCCAGCAGCTTAGTAGCGGGACAGGGGGCAAACACAGATACGCAGTATTTT. Translating gives CASSLVAGQGANTDTQYF. The variable domain in full, completed from reference TRBV7-8 and TRBJ2-3, reads GAGVSQSPRYKVAKRGQDVALRCDPISGHVSLFWYQQALGQGPEFLTYFQNEAQLDKSGLPSDRFFAERPEGSVSTLKIQRTQQEDSAVYLCASSLVAGQGANTDTQYFGPGTRLTVL.